Listed below are T cell receptor beta chains from one sample, sequenced in a study of T cell repertoires in cytomegalovirus infection. TCRdb re-called the reads with MiXCR, one entry per CDR3 protein. This table has tens of thousands of distinct CDR3 sequences, 4% appearing once. Sequenced: PBMCs. These receptors came from a human donor in good health (CMV status not recorded). Some clones in this sample may be carry-over from other donors' samples. Each CDR3 is given with its conserved first and last residue. The order of the fields is D gene, clone size, CDR3 length, J gene, V gene, CDR3 protein, CDR3 DNA. The D gene is left open where the match is weak. Rows may omit the clone size; those that give it use once, few, many or a size class.

d_gene: -
abundance: many
len: 11
j_gene: TRBJ2-1
v_gene: TRBV11-3
CDR3aa: CASSRGNEQFF
CDR3nt: TGTGCCAGCAGCCGGGGTAACGAGCAGTTCTTC

d_gene: -
abundance: many
len: 16
j_gene: TRBJ2-3
v_gene: TRBV7-2
CDR3aa: CASSLPLVGRGDTQYF
CDR3nt: TGTGCCAGCAGCTTACCCTTAGTTGGAAGAGGAGATACGCAGTATTTT

d_gene: -
abundance: many
len: 13
j_gene: TRBJ2-1
v_gene: TRBV7-6
CDR3aa: CASSLNEYNEQFF
CDR3nt: TGTGCCAGCAGCTTAAACGAATACAATGAGCAGTTCTTC

d_gene: TRBD2
abundance: many
len: 15
j_gene: TRBJ2-1
v_gene: TRBV7-2
CDR3aa: CASSLEAGGAIGQFF
CDR3nt: TGTGCCAGCAGCCTAGAAGCGGGAGGGGCTATCGGGCAGTTCTTC

d_gene: -
abundance: many
len: 16
j_gene: TRBJ2-4
v_gene: TRBV7-2
CDR3aa: CASSLAAGGYKNIQYF
CDR3nt: TGTGCCAGCAGCTTAGCGGCAGGGGGGTACAAAAACATTCAGTACTTC

d_gene: -
abundance: many
len: 15
j_gene: TRBJ1-5
v_gene: TRBV7-1
CDR3aa: CASSSWTGTFGPQHF
CDR3nt: TGTGCCAGCAGCTCATGGACCGGAACGTTCGGGCCCCAGCATTTT

d_gene: -
abundance: many
len: 14
j_gene: TRBJ1-2
v_gene: TRBV12-3/TRBV12-4
CDR3aa: CASSPGEFSYGYTF
CDR3nt: TGTGCCAGCAGTCCGGGGGAATTCAGCTATGGCTACACCTTC

d_gene: -
abundance: many
len: 12
j_gene: TRBJ2-7
v_gene: TRBV6-5
CDR3aa: CASRRGWVEQYF
CDR3nt: TGTGCCAGCAGGAGGGGGTGGGTCGAGCAGTACTTC

d_gene: -
abundance: many
len: 14
j_gene: TRBJ2-2
v_gene: TRBV6-2/TRBV6-3
CDR3aa: CASREGTNTGELFF
CDR3nt: TGTGCCAGCCGCGAAGGGACGAACACCGGGGAGCTGTTTTTT

d_gene: -
abundance: many
len: 14
j_gene: TRBJ2-7
v_gene: TRBV12-3/TRBV12-4
CDR3aa: CASSPLATLGEQYF
CDR3nt: TGTGCCAGCAGTCCTCTAGCTACCCTCGGGGAGCAGTACTTC

d_gene: -
abundance: many
len: 15
j_gene: TRBJ1-2
v_gene: TRBV7-8
CDR3aa: CASSVNGVANYGYTF
CDR3nt: TGTGCCAGCAGCGTCAATGGGGTAGCTAACTATGGCTACACCTTC

d_gene: -
abundance: many
len: 12
j_gene: TRBJ2-5
v_gene: TRBV7-6
CDR3aa: CASSRVEETQYF
CDR3nt: TGTGCCAGCAGCAGGGTCGAAGAGACCCAGTACTTC

d_gene: TRBD1
abundance: many
len: 14
j_gene: TRBJ2-3
v_gene: TRBV20-1
CDR3aa: CSATDRGRSDTQYF
CDR3nt: TGCAGTGCCACGGACAGGGGCAGGTCAGATACGCAGTATTTT

d_gene: -
abundance: many
len: 12
j_gene: TRBJ1-3
v_gene: TRBV12-3/TRBV12-4
CDR3aa: CASRVTGNTIYF
CDR3nt: TGTGCCAGCCGAGTTACTGGAAACACCATATATTTT

d_gene: -
abundance: many
len: 17
j_gene: TRBJ2-3
v_gene: TRBV7-2
CDR3aa: CASSFPPKGLSTDTQYF
CDR3nt: TGTGCCAGCAGCTTTCCCCCCAAGGGACTGAGCACAGATACGCAGTATTTT

d_gene: TRBD2
abundance: many
len: 14
j_gene: TRBJ2-7
v_gene: TRBV7-9
CDR3aa: CASRTWREWLEQYF
CDR3nt: TGTGCCAGCAGAACATGGCGGGAGTGGCTCGAGCAGTACTTC

d_gene: -
abundance: many
len: 15
j_gene: TRBJ1-6
v_gene: TRBV7-2
CDR3aa: CASSLTGLYNSPLHF
CDR3nt: TGTGCCAGCAGCTTGACAGGTCTCTATAATTCACCCCTCCACTTT

d_gene: -
abundance: many
len: 19
j_gene: TRBJ2-7
v_gene: TRBV23-1
CDR3aa: CASTHPRRQGPKLAYEQYF
CDR3nt: TGCGCCAGCACCCACCCCCGGAGGCAGGGGCCGAAGTTGGCCTACGAGCAGTACTTC

d_gene: -
abundance: many
len: 15
j_gene: TRBJ1-4
v_gene: TRBV7-2
CDR3aa: CASSSRPPPNEKLFF
CDR3nt: TGTGCCAGCAGCTCTCGCCCTCCCCCTAATGAAAAACTGTTTTTT

d_gene: -
abundance: many
len: 15
j_gene: TRBJ1-1
v_gene: TRBV28
CDR3aa: CASSLWAGPNTEAFF
CDR3nt: TGTGCCAGCAGTTTATGGGCAGGGCCGAACACTGAAGCTTTCTTT

d_gene: TRBD2
abundance: many
len: 16
j_gene: TRBJ2-1
v_gene: TRBV11-3
CDR3aa: CASSPGLAGLYNEQFF
CDR3nt: TGTGCCAGCAGTCCGGGTCTAGCGGGACTATACAATGAGCAGTTCTTC

d_gene: -
abundance: many
len: 15
j_gene: TRBJ2-3
v_gene: TRBV7-2
CDR3aa: CASSLRERVTDTQYF
CDR3nt: TGTGCCAGCAGCTTACGGGAGAGGGTCACAGATACGCAGTATTTT

d_gene: -
abundance: many
len: 15
j_gene: TRBJ1-3
v_gene: TRBV7-2
CDR3aa: CASSLAGFSGNTIYF
CDR3nt: TGTGCCAGCAGCCTAGCAGGGTTCTCTGGAAACACCATATATTTT

d_gene: TRBD2
abundance: many
len: 14
j_gene: TRBJ2-3
v_gene: TRBV7-2
CDR3aa: CASSVSGSGDTQYF
CDR3nt: TGTGCCAGCAGCGTTAGCGGGAGTGGCGATACGCAGTATTTT

d_gene: -
abundance: -
len: 15
j_gene: TRBJ2-1
v_gene: TRBV4-3
CDR3aa: CASSQEGYQYNEQFF
CDR3nt: TGCGCCAGCAGCCAAGAAGGCTACCAATACAATGAGCAGTTCTTC

d_gene: -
abundance: many
len: 18
j_gene: TRBJ1-2
v_gene: TRBV12-3/TRBV12-4
CDR3aa: CASSWYLGQRSGIYGYTF
CDR3nt: TGTGCCAGCAGTTGGTATCTGGGACAAAGATCGGGGATCTATGGCTACACCTTC

d_gene: TRBD1
abundance: many
len: 18
j_gene: TRBJ1-5
v_gene: TRBV7-4
CDR3aa: CASSPNEGQGGEFQPQHF
CDR3nt: TGTGCCAGCAGCCCAAATGAGGGGCAGGGGGGAGAGTTTCAGCCCCAGCATTTT

d_gene: TRBD1
abundance: many
len: 16
j_gene: TRBJ2-1
v_gene: TRBV2
CDR3aa: CASSGRVGTGLNEQFF
CDR3nt: TGTGCCAGCAGTGGGAGGGTCGGGACAGGCCTTAATGAGCAGTTCTTC

d_gene: TRBD2
abundance: many
len: 14
j_gene: TRBJ2-1
v_gene: TRBV2
CDR3aa: CASSESGGYNEQFF
CDR3nt: TGTGCCAGCAGTGAATCCGGGGGGTACAATGAGCAGTTCTTC

d_gene: -
abundance: many
len: 13
j_gene: TRBJ2-2
v_gene: TRBV7-2
CDR3aa: CASSLYFAGELFF
CDR3nt: TGTGCCAGCAGCCTCTATTTTGCCGGGGAGCTGTTTTTT

d_gene: TRBD2
abundance: many
len: 16
j_gene: TRBJ2-7
v_gene: TRBV7-2
CDR3aa: CASSTPVSGSSHEQYF
CDR3nt: TGTGCCAGCAGCACCCCTGTTAGCGGGAGTTCCCACGAGCAGTACTTC

d_gene: -
abundance: many
len: 15
j_gene: TRBJ2-7
v_gene: TRBV7-2
CDR3aa: CASSLVFQPSYEQYF
CDR3nt: TGTGCCAGCAGCTTAGTTTTCCAGCCCTCCTACGAGCAGTACTTC

d_gene: -
abundance: many
len: 15
j_gene: TRBJ1-5
v_gene: TRBV5-1
CDR3aa: CASSLTGLSNQPQHF
CDR3nt: TGCGCCAGCAGCTTGACGGGACTGAGCAATCAGCCCCAGCATTTT

d_gene: -
abundance: few
len: 21
j_gene: TRBJ2-2
v_gene: TRBV7-2
CDR3aa: CASSLRSDRGWGARNTGELFF
CDR3nt: TGTGCCAGCAGCTTAAGGTCGGATCGTGGTTGGGGGGCGCGGAACACCGGGGAGCTGTTTTTT

d_gene: -
abundance: -
len: 13
j_gene: TRBJ2-1
v_gene: TRBV7-2
CDR3aa: CASKVGLNNEQFF
CDR3nt: TGTGCCAGCAAGGTAGGACTAAACAATGAGCAGTTCTTC

d_gene: -
abundance: many
len: 12
j_gene: TRBJ1-2
v_gene: TRBV20-1
CDR3aa: CSAKGPPYGYTF
CDR3nt: TGCAGTGCTAAGGGCCCTCCCTATGGCTACACCTTC

d_gene: TRBD2
abundance: many
len: 17
j_gene: TRBJ2-2
v_gene: TRBV24-1
CDR3aa: CATSDSSTSGKSGELFF
CDR3nt: TGTGCCACCAGTGATTCCTCGACTAGCGGGAAGTCCGGGGAGCTGTTTTTT

d_gene: -
abundance: many
len: 14
j_gene: TRBJ2-7
v_gene: TRBV28
CDR3aa: CASRLNSPPGEQYF
CDR3nt: TGTGCCAGCAGACTGAATAGTCCCCCAGGCGAGCAGTACTTC

d_gene: -
abundance: many
len: 14
j_gene: TRBJ1-2
v_gene: TRBV28
CDR3aa: CASSFPTFNYGYTF
CDR3nt: TGTGCCAGCAGTTTCCCCACGTTTAACTATGGCTACACCTTC

d_gene: TRBD1
abundance: many
len: 15
j_gene: TRBJ1-2
v_gene: TRBV7-2
CDR3aa: CASSQEGDRVYGYTF
CDR3nt: TGTGCCAGCAGCCAAGAGGGGGACAGGGTCTATGGCTACACCTTC

d_gene: TRBD1
abundance: many
len: 13
j_gene: TRBJ1-1
v_gene: TRBV7-8
CDR3aa: CASSFDRDAEAFF
CDR3nt: TGTGCCAGCAGCTTCGACAGGGACGCTGAAGCTTTCTTT

d_gene: TRBD1
abundance: many
len: 15
j_gene: TRBJ2-1
v_gene: TRBV4-1
CDR3aa: CASSQGDRVTNEQFF
CDR3nt: TGCGCCAGCAGCCAAGGGGACAGGGTTACCAATGAGCAGTTCTTC

d_gene: -
abundance: many
len: 13
j_gene: TRBJ2-3
v_gene: TRBV19
CDR3aa: CASSIQGTDTQYF
CDR3nt: TGTGCCAGTAGTATCCAGGGCACAGATACGCAGTATTTT

d_gene: -
abundance: many
len: 12
j_gene: TRBJ1-1
v_gene: TRBV20-1
CDR3aa: CSAGKDGRKAFF
CDR3nt: TGCAGTGCTGGAAAAGACGGGAGAAAAGCTTTCTTT

d_gene: -
abundance: many
len: 15
j_gene: TRBJ2-7
v_gene: TRBV7-2
CDR3aa: CASSLVEGTTYEQYF
CDR3nt: TGTGCCAGCAGCTTAGTGGAAGGGACAACCTACGAGCAGTACTTC